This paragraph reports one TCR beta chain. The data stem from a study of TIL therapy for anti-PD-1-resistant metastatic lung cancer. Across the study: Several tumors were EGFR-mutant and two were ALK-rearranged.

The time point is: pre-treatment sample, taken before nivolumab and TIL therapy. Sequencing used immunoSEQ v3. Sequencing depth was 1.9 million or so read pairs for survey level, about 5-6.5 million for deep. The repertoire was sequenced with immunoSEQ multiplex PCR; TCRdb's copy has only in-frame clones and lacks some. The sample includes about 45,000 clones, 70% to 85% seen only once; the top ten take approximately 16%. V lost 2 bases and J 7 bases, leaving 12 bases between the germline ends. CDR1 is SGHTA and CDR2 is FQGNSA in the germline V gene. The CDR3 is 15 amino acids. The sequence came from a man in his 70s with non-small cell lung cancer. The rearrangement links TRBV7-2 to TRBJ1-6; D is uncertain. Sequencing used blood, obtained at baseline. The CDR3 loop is CASSLYGVINSPLHF. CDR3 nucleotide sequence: TGTGCCAGCAGCTTATACGGGGTGATCAATTCACCCCTCCACTTT. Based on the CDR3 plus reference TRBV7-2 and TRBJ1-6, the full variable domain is GAGVSQSPSNKVTEKGKDVELRCDPISGHTALYWYRQSLGQGLEFLIYFQGNSAPDKSGLPSDRFSAERTGGSVSTLTIQRTQQEDSAVYLCASSLYGVINSPLHFGNGTRLTVT.